In its sample, the clone carrying this T cell receptor beta chain was seen once. The CDR3 has 15 residues. The junction had 4 bases not matched to a gene; V was cut back by 5 bases and J by 6 bases. The germline CDR1 and CDR2 sequences are MRHNA and SNTAGT. This table comes from immunoSEQ multiplex PCR, and its TCRdb copy is limited to in-frame clones, with some not included. The table records approximately 100,000 clones, about 89% of them present only once. The data were obtained in a study of blood T cell repertoires in COVID-19. The rearrangement uses TRBV6-4 and TRBJ2-3, with 14 nucleotides matching TRBD2. The sequence came from a man between 60 and 70 years old with acute or convalescent COVID-19. The specimen sequenced was peripheral blood. The CDR3 loop reads CASSTTSGRVDTQYF. The CDR3 nucleotides are TGTGCCAGCAGTACGACTAGCGGGAGGGTGGATACGCAGTATTTT.